The rows below give T cell receptor beta chains drawn from one sample of a study of PD-L1 blockade in urothelial cancer. Sequencing used immunoSEQ multiplex PCR; TCRdb keeps in-frame clones, though not all of them. The table records approximately 52,000 clones, 60% to 80% of them present only once. The sample consisted of PBMCs, taken around atezolizumab (anti-PD-L1) treatment. The receptors derive from an older man with urothelial cancer. Both conserved end residues are part of each CDR3. A D gene is named only where the DNA matches it firmly. The listing skips clone size in some rows; elsewhere it reads once, few, many or a size class.

j_gene	abundance	v_gene	d_gene	CDR3aa	CDR3nt
TRBJ2-2	few	TRBV4-3	-	CASSYNRPNTGELFF	TGCGCCAGCAGCTACAACAGGCCGAACACCGGGGAGCTGTTTTTT
TRBJ2-3	-	TRBV7-2	TRBD2	CASSVSGGAGYF	TGTGCCAGCAGCGTTAGCGGGGGGGCAGGGTATTTT
TRBJ1-3	few	TRBV28	TRBD1	CASSLSGTGGSNTIYF	TGTGCCAGCAGTCTTTCCGGGACAGGGGGCTCAAACACCATATATTTT
TRBJ1-1	-	TRBV11-1	-	CASSLSGDTEAFF	TGTGCCAGCAGCCTGTCAGGGGACACTGAAGCTTTCTTT
TRBJ2-5	-	TRBV27	TRBD1	CASSLHGTGREETQYF	TGTGCCAGCAGTTTGCATGGGACAGGGAGAGAAGAGACCCAGTACTTC
TRBJ1-2	-	TRBV5-4	-	CASSLTGSNYGYTF	TGTGCCAGCAGCTTGACAGGGTCTAACTATGGCTACACCTTC
TRBJ1-4	-	TRBV6-6	-	CASSYRAGRDEKLFF	TGTGCCAGCAGTTACAGAGCAGGGAGGGATGAAAAACTGTTTTTT
TRBJ2-1	-	TRBV15	TRBD2	CATSILLAAFGNEQFF	TGTGCCACCAGCATACTACTAGCGGCGTTTGGTAATGAGCAGTTCTTC
TRBJ1-1	-	TRBV7-6	-	CASSLSQGNTEAFF	TGTGCCAGCAGCTTGTCGCAGGGAAACACTGAAGCTTTCTTT
TRBJ1-1	-	TRBV9	-	CASSVLVGGTEAFF	TGTGCCAGCAGCGTGCTTGTGGGGGGCACTGAAGCTTTCTTT
TRBJ1-5	-	TRBV7-2	TRBD1	CASRLTGGNQPQHF	TGTGCCAGCAGATTGACAGGGGGCAATCAGCCCCAGCATTTT
TRBJ1-2	once	TRBV27	-	CASSFSDKAAGYTF	TGTGCCAGCAGTTTCTCCGACAAGGCCGCTGGCTACACCTTC
TRBJ2-7	-	TRBV18	-	CASSPPRGTYEQYF	TGTGCCAGCTCACCACCAAGGGGCACCTACGAGCAGTACTTC
TRBJ2-5	-	TRBV7-2	TRBD1	CASSLRQGQRETQYF	TGTGCCAGCAGCTTAAGACAGGGACAGAGAGAGACCCAGTACTTC
TRBJ2-7	-	TRBV5-8	-	CASTPDTKPYEQYF	TGTGCCAGCACCCCTGACACGAAACCCTACGAGCAGTACTTC
TRBJ2-1	-	TRBV7-3	TRBD2	CASSRRGGQAFDNEQFF	TGTGCCAGCAGTAGACGCGGGGGGCAGGCTTTTGACAATGAGCAGTTCTTC
TRBJ2-7	-	TRBV6-1	TRBD2	CASSIAGVSYEQYF	TGTGCCAGCTCGATAGCGGGGGTTAGCTACGAGCAGTACTTC
TRBJ1-1	-	TRBV27	-	CASSLTEKNTEAFF	TGTGCCAGCAGTTTAACAGAGAAGAACACTGAAGCTTTCTTT
TRBJ2-5	once	TRBV2	TRBD2	CASSEERGHQETQYF	TGTGCCAGCAGTGAGGAGCGGGGGCACCAAGAGACCCAGTACTTC
TRBJ2-7	once	TRBV28	TRBD1	CASSNRGQTYEQYF	TGTGCCAGCAGTAACAGGGGTCAAACCTACGAGCAGTACTTC
TRBJ1-2	once	TRBV5-4	-	CASSLQANYGYTF	TGTGCCAGCAGCCTACAGGCTAACTATGGCTACACCTTC
TRBJ2-7	once	TRBV6-5	TRBD1	CASRDTGAAREQYF	TGTGCCAGCAGGGATACAGGGGCGGCGAGGGAGCAGTACTTC
TRBJ2-2	-	TRBV2	-	CASSSASGLGGELFF	TGTGCCAGCAGTTCGGCGTCAGGGTTGGGCGGGGAGCTGTTTTTT
TRBJ2-1	-	TRBV6-6	TRBD2	CASAGGAGYNEQFF	TGTGCCTCCGCGGGGGGGGCTGGCTACAATGAGCAGTTCTTC